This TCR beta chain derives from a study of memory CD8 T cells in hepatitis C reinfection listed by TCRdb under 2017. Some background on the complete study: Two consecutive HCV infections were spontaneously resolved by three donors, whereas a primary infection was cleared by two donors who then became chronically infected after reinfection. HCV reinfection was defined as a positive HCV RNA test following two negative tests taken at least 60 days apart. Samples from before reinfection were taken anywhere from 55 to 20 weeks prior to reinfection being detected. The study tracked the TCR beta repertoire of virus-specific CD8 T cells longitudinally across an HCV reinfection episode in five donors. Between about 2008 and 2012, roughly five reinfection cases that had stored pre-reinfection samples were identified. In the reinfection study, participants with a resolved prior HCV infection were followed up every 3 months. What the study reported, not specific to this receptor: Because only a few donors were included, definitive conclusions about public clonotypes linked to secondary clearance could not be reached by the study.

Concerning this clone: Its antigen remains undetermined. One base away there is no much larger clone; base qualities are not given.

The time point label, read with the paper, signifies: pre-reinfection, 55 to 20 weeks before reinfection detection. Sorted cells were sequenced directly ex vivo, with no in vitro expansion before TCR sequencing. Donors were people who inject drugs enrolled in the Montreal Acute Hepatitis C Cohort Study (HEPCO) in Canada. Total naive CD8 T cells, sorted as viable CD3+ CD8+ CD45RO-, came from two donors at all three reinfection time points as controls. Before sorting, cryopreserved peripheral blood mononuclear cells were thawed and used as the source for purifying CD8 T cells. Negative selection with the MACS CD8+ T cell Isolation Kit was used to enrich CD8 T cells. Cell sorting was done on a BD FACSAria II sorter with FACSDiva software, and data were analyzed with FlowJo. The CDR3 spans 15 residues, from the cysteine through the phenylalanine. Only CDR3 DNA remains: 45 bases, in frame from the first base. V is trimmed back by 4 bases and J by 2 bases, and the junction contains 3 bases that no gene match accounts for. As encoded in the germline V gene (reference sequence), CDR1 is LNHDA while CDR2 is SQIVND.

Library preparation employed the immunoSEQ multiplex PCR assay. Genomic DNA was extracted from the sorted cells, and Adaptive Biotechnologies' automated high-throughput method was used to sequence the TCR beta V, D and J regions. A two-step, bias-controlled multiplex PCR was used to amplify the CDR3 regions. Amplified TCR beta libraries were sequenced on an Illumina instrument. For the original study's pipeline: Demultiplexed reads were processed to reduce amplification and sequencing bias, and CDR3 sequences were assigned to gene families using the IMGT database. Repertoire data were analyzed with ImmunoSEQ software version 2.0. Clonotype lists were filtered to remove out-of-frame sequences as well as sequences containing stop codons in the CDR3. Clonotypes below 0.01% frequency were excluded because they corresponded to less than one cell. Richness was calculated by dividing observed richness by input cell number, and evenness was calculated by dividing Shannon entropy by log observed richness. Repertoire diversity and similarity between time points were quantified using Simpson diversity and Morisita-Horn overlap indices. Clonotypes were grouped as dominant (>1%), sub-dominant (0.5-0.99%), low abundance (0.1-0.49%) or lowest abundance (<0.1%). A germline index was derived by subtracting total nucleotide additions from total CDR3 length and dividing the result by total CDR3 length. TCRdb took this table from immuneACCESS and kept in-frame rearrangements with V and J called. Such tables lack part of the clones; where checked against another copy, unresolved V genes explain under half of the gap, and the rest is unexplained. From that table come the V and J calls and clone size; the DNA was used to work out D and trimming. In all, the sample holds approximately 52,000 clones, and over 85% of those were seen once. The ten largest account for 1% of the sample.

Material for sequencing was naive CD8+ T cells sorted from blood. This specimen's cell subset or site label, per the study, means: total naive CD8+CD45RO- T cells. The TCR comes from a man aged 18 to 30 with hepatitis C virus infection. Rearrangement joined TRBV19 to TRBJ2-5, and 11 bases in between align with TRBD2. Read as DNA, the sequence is TGTGCCAGTAGTACGACTAGCGGGATTCAAGAGACCCAGTACTTC. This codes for CASSTTSGIQETQYF.